A single sample is the source of the 27 T cell receptor beta chains below, sequenced in a study of shared clonotypes between healthy human individuals (dated by TCRdb to 2018 to 2020). The library was generated by the immunoSEQ multiplex PCR assay. The clones in this table, taken by TCRdb from immuneACCESS, are in-frame only. Not every clone is retained; where verified, under half of the shortfall comes from an unresolved V gene, and the cause of the rest is unknown. A total of a few hundred thousand clones appear in this sample, around 86% of them only once. The top ten hold roughly 16% of the sample. Sequenced material: memory CD8+ T cells sorted from blood. The label giving this sample's cell subset or site can be read as: CD45RO+ cells pooled with CCR7-negative TemRA cells. These receptors came from a man aged 18 to 30 in good health.

This clone is a singleton in its sample. The chain employs TRBV5-4 and TRBJ2-2; D gene uncertain. Germline lookup yields CDR1 SGHNT and CDR2 YYREEE (reference sequence). The CDR3 length is 14 residues. V shed 1 base and J shed 7 bases, with 11 bases lying between them. CDR3 DNA: TGTGCCAGCAGCTTGTGGCAATCGGGCGGGGAGCTGTTTTTT. The encoded protein is CASSLWQSGGELFF.

This chain links TRBV5-1 with TRBJ2-7; 7 bases match TRBD1. V lost 4 bases, J lost 7 bases, and 8 bases stayed unmatched. CDR1 and CDR2 (germline): SGHRS, YFSETQ. The CDR3 spans 13 residues. The CDR3 sequence is CASSHRGTEEQYF. As DNA, the CDR3 is TGCGCCAGCAGCCACAGGGGTACGGAGGAGCAGTACTTC. Drawing the rest from reference TRBV5-1 and TRBJ2-7, the complete variable domain is KAGVTQTPRYLIKTRGQQVTLSCSPISGHRSVSWYQQTPGQGLQFLFEYFSETQRNKGNFPGRFSGRQFSNSRSEMNVSTLELGDSALYLCASSHRGTEEQYFGPGTRLTVT.

The chain uses TRBV2 and TRBJ2-7; 7 bases agree with TRBD1. Unmatched junction bases numbered 13, after V lost 3 bases and J lost 5 bases. Germline values: CDR1 SNHLY, CDR2 FYNNEI. The CDR3 totals 16 residues. The CDR3 sequence is CASSEPDRVGMNEQYF. In DNA form, the CDR3 reads TGTGCCAGCAGTGAGCCCGACAGGGTGGGTATGAACGAGCAGTACTTC.

The gene calls are TRBV27 and TRBJ2-7; D remains ambiguous. The CDR3 is 13 residues long. Germline-derived CDR1 and CDR2 are MNHEY and SMNVEV (reference sequence). Trimming left V 2 bases short and J 5 bases short, with 10 bases between. CDR3 nucleotides: TGTGCCAGCAGTTTAGTCATGGCGCACGAGCAGTACTTC. It is translated as CASSLVMAHEQYF.

The V gene is TRBV10-2, the J gene TRBJ2-2, with TRBD2 matching 7 bases. This CDR3 is 14 amino acids long. The ends lost 4 bases at V and 4 bases at J; junction bases unmatched: 3. In germline, CDR1 is WSHSY, CDR2 SAAADI. CDR3 coding DNA: TGCGCCAGCAGTGCGGGGGGAGCCACCGGGGAGCTGTTTTTT. Residues: CASSAGGATGELFF.

The chain uses TRBV27 and TRBJ2-7, with D possibly being TRBD1 (6 bases). The ends were cut back, 5 bases at V and 2 bases at J, with 19 bases in the middle. The CDR3 is 16 amino acids. Germline V CDR1 and CDR2: MNHEY, SMNVEV (reference sequence). The CDR3 loop is CASSPSVGTRAYEQYF. The CDR3 DNA reads TGTGCCAGCAGTCCCTCCGTGGGGACACGGGCCTACGAGCAGTACTTC.

This clone was recorded many times. The chain recombines TRBV25-1 with TRBJ2-1; D may be TRBD1 (6 bases). The CDR3 extends over 16 amino acids. V dropped 6 bases and J dropped 0 bases, with 15 bases sitting between them. CDR1 is MGHDK and CDR2 is SYGVNS in the germline V gene. The CDR3 spells CASSDSTGISYNEQFF. CDR3 in DNA: TGTGCCAGCAGCGACTCAACAGGGATCTCCTACAATGAGCAGTTCTTC.

Here the CDR3 DNA reads TGTGCCAGCAGCGTAGGCGGGGGGCTTAGCGAGCAGTACTTC. Protein: CASSVGGGLSEQYF. The rearrangement joins TRBV9 to TRBJ2-7, with 8 nucleotides matching TRBD2. CDR3 length: 14 residues. Germline loops: CDR1 SGDLS, CDR2 YYNGEE. The trim removed 0 bases at V and 6 bases at J, leaving 5 bases unmatched.

The chain carries TRBV19 and TRBJ1-1, with 7 bases that match TRBD1. CDR1 LNHDA and CDR2 SQIVND come from the germline V gene (reference sequence). After removal of 4 bases from V and 4 bases from J, the junction contained 9 bases not matched to a gene. This CDR3 is 15 amino acids long. This chain's CDR3 is CASSTHTGVLTEAFF. The CDR3 nucleotides read TGTGCCAGTAGTACCCATACAGGGGTCCTCACTGAAGCTTTCTTT.

The chain couples TRBV6-5 to TRBJ2-7; 7 bases are a match to TRBD2. The germline gives CDR1 MNHEY, CDR2 SVGAGI. Trimming at V came to 5 bases and at J to 2 bases, leaving 9 bases not matched to a gene. The CDR3 has 15 residues. The CDR3 coding sequence is TGTGCCAGCAGTAGTGGCCAGGCGGGAGCCTACGAGCAGTACTTC. Protein: CASSSGQAGAYEQYF.

This rearrangement joins TRBV27 to TRBJ1-5; 8 nucleotides line up with TRBD1. CDR3 length: 14 amino acids. Germline assignment: CDR1 MNHEY and CDR2 SMNVEV (reference sequence). The trim removed 8 bases at V and 5 bases at J, leaving 8 bases unmatched. CDR3 nucleotide sequence: TGTGCCAGCGCCTTACAGGGGGACCATCAGCCCCAGCATTTT. It encodes CASALQGDHQPQHF.

The chain uses TRBV6-6 and TRBJ1-5, with 7 bases that match TRBD1. This CDR3 has 14 residues. Germline V gene lookup returns CDR1 MNHNY and CDR2 SVGAGI (reference sequence). Trimming at V came to 2 bases and at J to 7 bases, leaving 5 bases not matched to a gene. Here the CDR3 reads CASSYEQGPQPQHF. CDR3 nucleotides: TGTGCCAGCAGTTACGAACAGGGGCCCCAGCCCCAGCATTTT.

J is TRBJ1-1 and V is TRBV10-2; the D gene is possibly TRBD1 (6 bases). V lost 6 bases and J 9 bases, leaving 23 bases between the germline ends. Per the germline V gene, CDR1 is WSHSY and CDR2 is SAAADI. This CDR3 contains 15 residues. Written as DNA, the CDR3 is TGCGCCAGCAGACGTGGGACGAGGGGACACCAAAAAGCTTTCTTT. Translated, it gives CASRRGTRGHQKAFF.

The chain is built from TRBV2 and TRBJ2-4; tentatively, D is TRBD1 or TRBD2 (5 bases each). CDR3 length: 16 residues. V lost 3 bases and J lost 2, with 14 bases in between. The germline CDR1 and CDR2 sequences are SNHLY and FYNNEI. The CDR3 here is CASSDLGDQPKNIQYF. As DNA, the CDR3 is TGTGCCAGCAGTGATCTGGGGGATCAGCCCAAAAACATTCAGTACTTC.

The CDR3 protein is CASSFVGAPNEQFF. The CDR3, as DNA: TGTGCCAGCAGCTTCGTCGGGGCCCCCAATGAGCAGTTCTTC. The rearrangement uses TRBV7-6 and TRBJ2-1; possibly TRBD1 or TRBD2 for D (5 bases each). The CDR3 is 14 residues long. V was cut by 3 bases and J by 6 bases, with 12 bases left in between. Germline CDR1 SGHVS, CDR2 FNYEAQ. Looking up the rest from reference TRBV7-6 and TRBJ2-1 gives the full variable domain: GAGVSQSPRYKVTKRGQDVALRCDPISGHVSLYWYRQALGQGPEFLTYFNYEAQQDKSGLPNDRFSAERPEGSISTLTIQRTEQRDSAMYRCASSFVGAPNEQFFGPGTRLTVL.

The V gene is TRBV6-5, the J gene TRBJ2-2; 9 nucleotides line up with TRBD1. Losses at the gene ends were 2 bases for V and 6 bases for J; bases not matched to a gene: 4. Germline CDR1 is MNHEY and CDR2 is SVGAGI. The CDR3 loop spans 15 amino acids. The CDR3 DNA reads as TGTGCCAGCAGTTACGGGACAGGGTCGGCCGGGGAGCTGTTTTTT. Translation gives CASSYGTGSAGELFF.

The chain has TRBV6-5 and TRBJ2-2; perhaps TRBD2 as D (6 bases). The CDR3 totals 15 residues. CDR1 and CDR2 from the germline V gene are MNHEY and SVGAGI. The V and J ends lost 10 bases and 1 base respectively, with 16 bases between them. The CDR3 DNA reads as TGTGCCACGGCCCCGGGACTTGTGAACACCGGGGAGCTGTTTTTT. Its translation: CATAPGLVNTGELFF.

V usage is TRBV28 and J usage is TRBJ2-7; D gene uncertain. Germline CDR1 and CDR2: MDHEN and SYDVKM. CDR3 length equals 13 residues. Trimming removed 2 bases from V and 1 base from J, with 6 bases in between. The CDR3 protein is CASSLDLSYEQYF. The CDR3 DNA is TGTGCCAGCAGTTTAGACCTTTCCTACGAGCAGTACTTC.

V usage is TRBV5-1 and J usage is TRBJ1-4, with TRBD1 matching over 7 bases. Germline loops: CDR1 SGHRS, CDR2 YFSETQ. The CDR3 is 11 residues long. The CDR3 protein is CSHRGGEKLFF. CDR3 in DNA: TGCTCACACAGGGGAGGCGAAAAACTGTTTTTT.

The chain combines TRBV6-5 with TRBJ2-2, with 7 bases identical to TRBD2. The CDR3 spans 15 residues. V was clipped by 5 bases and J by 3 bases; unmatched bases: 6. Germline V lookup: CDR1 MNHEY, CDR2 SVGAGI. The chain's CDR3 is CASSLGGTDTGELFF. The CDR3 DNA sequence: TGTGCCAGCAGTCTGGGAGGGACTGACACCGGGGAGCTGTTTTTT.

The CDR3 loop is CASSPGLAGGLSYEQYF. The CDR3 DNA follows: TGTGCCAGCAGTCCCGGACTAGCGGGAGGCCTCTCCTACGAGCAGTACTTC. V gene TRBV27 combines with J gene TRBJ2-7, with 14 nucleotides matching TRBD2. Trimming took 5 bases from V and 0 from J; bases not matched to a gene: 6. The CDR3 is 17 amino acids. Germline CDR1 is MNHEY and CDR2 is SMNVEV (reference sequence).

This chain joins TRBV30 and TRBJ1-6, with D tentatively TRBD1 (5 bases). CDR3 length: 14 amino acids. Germline V lookup: CDR1 GTSNPN, CDR2 SVGIG (reference sequence). Trimming stripped 4 bases from V and 2 bases from J, with 9 bases between. DNA for the CDR3: TGTGCCTGGAAATCGGGGGCCTATAATTCACCCCTCCACTTT. Protein: CAWKSGAYNSPLHF.

This clone is medium-sized in the sample. This chain joins TRBV9 and TRBJ2-2, with D perhaps matching TRBD2 (5 bases). Trimming took 3 bases from V and 0 from J, leaving 18 bases between them. Germline CDR1 SGDLS, CDR2 YYNGEE. The CDR3 runs to 18 residues. The CDR3 sequence: CASSGWGKLGANTGELFF. The DNA for the CDR3 is TGTGCCAGCAGCGGGTGGGGAAAACTAGGCGCGAACACCGGGGAGCTGTTTTTT.

This rearrangement joins TRBV30 to TRBJ1-2; no definite D call. V lost 2 bases and J lost 4, with 8 bases in between. The CDR3 has 12 residues. Per the germline V gene, CDR1 is GTSNPN and CDR2 is SVGIG (reference sequence). The CDR3 nucleotides are TGTGCCTGGAGTCCCACGGGCTATGGCTACACCTTC. Protein product: CAWSPTGYGYTF. The entire variable domain, with the rest obtained from reference TRBV30 and TRBJ1-2, is as follows: SQTIHQWPATLVQPVGSPLSLECTVEGTSNPNLYWYRQAAGRGLQLLFYSVGIGQISSEVPQNLSASRPQDRQFILSSKKLLLSDSGFYLCAWSPTGYGYTFGSGTRLTVV.

The chain is built from TRBV13 and TRBJ2-5, with 9 bases matching TRBD2. Germline V lookup: CDR1 PRHDT, CDR2 FYEKMQ (reference sequence). There are 15 residues in the CDR3. The trim removed 3 bases at V and 4 bases at J, leaving 6 bases unmatched. This CDR3 reads CASSFGLASGETQYF. The CDR3 DNA is TGTGCCAGCAGCTTTGGACTAGCGTCGGGAGAGACCCAGTACTTC. The entire variable domain, with the rest obtained from reference TRBV13 and TRBJ2-5, is as follows: AAGVIQSPRHLIKEKRETATLKCYPIPRHDTVYWYQQGPGQDPQFLISFYEKMQSDKGSIPDRFSAQQFSDYHSELNMSSLELGDSALYFCASSFGLASGETQYFGPGTRLLVL.

This chain uses TRBV7-6 with TRBJ1-1; D is undetermined. The CDR3 is made up of 16 amino acids. Germline V gene data show CDR1 as SGHVS and CDR2 as FNYEAQ. V was cut by 2 bases and J by 0 bases, with 13 bases left in between. The DNA of the CDR3 is TGTGCCAGCAGCTTATCCGTGGACGGTTTGAACACTGAAGCTTTCTTT. Translated, it gives CASSLSVDGLNTEAFF.

This clone appeared once. V and J are TRBV2 and TRBJ1-3; D unresolved. The CDR3 length is 17 residues. The germline V and J ends were trimmed by 3 bases and 2 bases, with 17 bases remaining between them. Germline-derived CDR1 and CDR2 are SNHLY and FYNNEI. The CDR3 spells CASSESVVWATGNTIYF. CDR3 nucleotide sequence: TGTGCCAGCAGTGAGAGCGTGGTTTGGGCTACTGGAAACACCATATATTTT.